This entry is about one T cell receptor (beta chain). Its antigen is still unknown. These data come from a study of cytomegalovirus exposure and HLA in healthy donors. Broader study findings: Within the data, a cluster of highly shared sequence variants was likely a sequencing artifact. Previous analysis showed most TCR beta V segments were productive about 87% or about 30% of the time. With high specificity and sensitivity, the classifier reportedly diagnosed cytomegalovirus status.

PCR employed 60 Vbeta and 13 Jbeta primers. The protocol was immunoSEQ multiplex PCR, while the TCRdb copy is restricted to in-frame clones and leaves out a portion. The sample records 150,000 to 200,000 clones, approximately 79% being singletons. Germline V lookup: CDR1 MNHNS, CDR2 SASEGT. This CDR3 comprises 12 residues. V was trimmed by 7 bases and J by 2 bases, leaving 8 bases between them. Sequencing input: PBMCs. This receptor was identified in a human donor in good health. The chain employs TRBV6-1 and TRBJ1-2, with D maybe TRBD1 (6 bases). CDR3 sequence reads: CASTGVNYGYTF. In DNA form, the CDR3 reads TGTGCCAGCACAGGGGTGAACTATGGCTACACCTTC.